A single sample is the source of the 30 T cell receptor beta chains below, sequenced in a study of blood T cell repertoires in COVID-19. Measured with immunoSEQ multiplex PCR; TCRdb has only the in-frame clones, and not every one. The profile covers about 190,000 clones, with roughly 80% appearing a single time and 13% taken by the ten largest. Sequenced input: peripheral blood. The receptors come from a man aged 50 to 60 who had recovered from COVID-19.

This clone was observed a few times. The chain recombines TRBV30 with TRBJ1-1; 9 nucleotides agree with TRBD1. V trimming: 2 bases; J trimming: 4 bases; junction bases outside the gene matches: 5. The CDR3 has 14 amino acids. The V gene's germline CDR1 is GTSNPN and CDR2 SVGIG (reference sequence). Here the CDR3 reads CAWSKPDRGTEAFF. For the CDR3, the DNA is TGTGCCTGGAGTAAACCGGACAGGGGCACTGAAGCTTTCTTT.

This rearrangement joins TRBV7-3 to TRBJ2-2; 9 nucleotides align to TRBD2. There are 16 residues in the CDR3. Germline CDR1 reads SGHTA; CDR2 reads FQGTGA. Trimming at V came to 2 bases and at J to 3 bases, leaving 4 bases not matched to a gene. For the CDR3, the DNA is TGTGCCAGCAGCTTACCCCTAGCGGGGTACACCGGGGAGCTGTTTTTT. This codes for CASSLPLAGYTGELFF.

CDR3 sequence: CASSPGWRDYGYTF. CDR3 sequence (DNA): TGTGCCAGCTCACCTGGTTGGAGGGACTATGGCTACACCTTC. This chain links TRBV18 with TRBJ1-2; no clear D. Trimming removed 3 bases at V and 3 bases at J, with 11 bases between. CDR1 is KGHSH and CDR2 is LQKENI in the germline V gene. There are 14 residues in the CDR3.

V usage is TRBV7-8 and J usage is TRBJ1-4; D is unresolved. Germline V gene data show CDR1 as SGHVS and CDR2 as FQNEAQ. V lost 1 base and J 8 bases, leaving 5 bases between the germline ends. This CDR3 is built from 12 residues. Written as DNA, the CDR3 is TGTGCCAGCAGCTTAGTCTCCGAAAAACTGTTTTTT. It yields the protein CASSLVSEKLFF.

The rearrangement joins TRBV7-3 to TRBJ2-3, with 11 bases identical to TRBD2. Germline V gene lookup returns CDR1 SGHTA and CDR2 FQGTGA. Germline trimming cut 2 bases from V and 0 bases from J; bases unmatched to any gene: 1. This CDR3 region has 16 residues. The CDR3 DNA reads TGTGCCAGCAGCTTACTAGCGGGAGGTAGCACAGATACGCAGTATTTT. Protein product: CASSLLAGGSTDTQYF.

This rearrangement joins TRBV6-1 to TRBJ2-7; the D gene is possibly TRBD2 (6 bases). Trimming took off 2 bases at V and 5 bases at J, with 13 bases between the two ends. The CDR3 spans 14 residues. Germline-derived CDR1 and CDR2 are MNHNS and SASEGT. The CDR3 reads CASSERAGRDEQYF. CDR3 DNA sequence: TGTGCCAGCAGTGAAAGGGCGGGAAGGGACGAGCAGTACTTC.

V gene TRBV19 combines with J gene TRBJ2-2; 7 bases align to TRBD2. J lost 4 bases, V lost 4 bases, and 6 bases had no gene match. The germline CDR1 and CDR2 sequences are LNHDA and SQIVND (reference sequence). The CDR3 covers 15 residues. The CDR3, as DNA: TGTGCCAGTAGTACCCTAGCGGACACCACCGGGGAGCTGTTTTTT. Its protein is CASSTLADTTGELFF.

This clone was recorded a few times. The V and J genes are TRBV19 and TRBJ1-1; a weak D match, TRBD1 (5 bases). This CDR3 comprises 16 residues. The germline V gene has CDR1 LNHDA and CDR2 SQIVND (reference sequence). V was clipped by 7 bases and J by 4 bases, with 22 bases between them. CDR3 nucleotide sequence: TGTGCCAGTACAAGGGCGACAGATACTTGGGGCACTGAAGCTTTCTTT. Translation gives CASTRATDTWGTEAFF. Based on the CDR3 plus reference TRBV19 and TRBJ1-1, the full variable domain is DGGITQSPKYLFRKEGQNVTLSCEQNLNHDAMYWYRQDPGQGLRLIYYSQIVNDFQKGDIAEGYSVSREKKESFPLTVTSAQKNPTAFYLCASTRATDTWGTEAFFGQGTRLTVV.

This clone was observed once. The chain links TRBV20-1 to TRBJ1-1, with D possibly matching TRBD1 (5 bases). V gave up 3 bases and J gave up 5 bases, with 13 bases separating them. The germline CDR1 and CDR2 sequences are DFQATT and SNEGSKA (reference sequence). This CDR3 region has 13 residues. The CDR3 DNA sequence: TGCAGTGCTAGTAGGACATGGGGTACTGAAGCTTTCTTT. Protein sequence: CSASRTWGTEAFF.

The gene calls are TRBV7-2 and TRBJ2-7; 12 positions match TRBD2. This CDR3 contains 17 residues. V gave up 5 bases and J gave up 2 bases; unmatched junction bases: 10. In germline, CDR1 is SGHTA, CDR2 FQGNSA. The CDR3 DNA reads TGTGCCAGCAGCGTTTCGGGGGCTAGCGGGAGGGCCTACGAGCAGTACTTC. This codes for CASSVSGASGRAYEQYF.

This clone was picked up a small number of times. This chain links TRBV7-2 with TRBJ1-6, with a weak D call TRBD1 (5 bases). The CDR3 length is 15 residues. Trimming stripped 5 bases from V and 10 bases from J, with 18 bases between. Germline V gene sequence: CDR1 SGHTA, CDR2 FQGNSA. For the CDR3, the DNA is TGTGCCAGCAGCCCGCTCGGGGGAACGGAGTCACCCCTCCACTTT. Protein sequence: CASSPLGGTESPLHF.

This chain joins TRBV24-1 and TRBJ2-1; TRBD1 aligns across 7 bases. The CDR3 is 14 amino acids. Germline CDR1 reads KGHDR; CDR2 reads SFDVKD. Unmatched junction bases numbered 10, after V lost 3 bases and J lost 12 bases. The chain's CDR3 is CATSDVLTGFVQFF. The CDR3 coding sequence is TGTGCCACCAGTGATGTGCTGACAGGGTTTGTGCAGTTCTTC.

The V gene is TRBV6-5, the J gene TRBJ1-5, with D possibly being TRBD1 (6 bases). The germline V gene encodes CDR1 MNHEY and CDR2 SVGAGI. V gave up 6 bases and J gave up 7 bases, with 13 bases separating them. The CDR3 runs 13 residues. The chain's CDR3 is CASSRDNSQPQHF. Written as DNA, the CDR3 is TGTGCCAGCAGCCGGGACAACTCCCAGCCCCAGCATTTT.

J is TRBJ2-5 and V is TRBV1; TRBD2 reflects the table's D call only, with no check against the DNA. TRBV1 represents a pseudogene. The CDR3 extends over 16 amino acids. This chain's CDR3 is CTSSQDPGTSRETQYF. The CDR3 nucleotides are TGCACCAGCAGCCAAGATCCGGGGACTAGCAGGGAGACCCAGTACTTC.

V gene TRBV18 combines with J gene TRBJ2-3, with D maybe TRBD2 (6 bases). CDR1 and CDR2 (germline): KGHSH, LQKENI. V lost 3 bases to trimming and J lost 2 bases, with 15 bases between them. The CDR3 length is 16 residues. The CDR3 sequence is CASSPLRAGSTDTQYF. The CDR3 DNA follows: TGTGCCAGCTCACCTCTAAGGGCGGGATCCACAGATACGCAGTATTTT.

This chain links TRBV3-1 (or the pseudogene TRBV3-2) with TRBJ2-2; TRBD2 agrees at 14 bases. Germline V CDR1 and CDR2: LGHDT, YNNKEL (reference sequence). This CDR3 comprises 18 residues. The V segment lost 0 bases and the J segment 5 bases; nucleotides outside the gene matches: 5. As DNA, the CDR3 is TGTGCCAGCAGCCAAGAGGGGACTAGCGGGAGAGGAACCGGGGAGCTGTTTTTT. Protein product: CASSQEGTSGRGTGELFF.

This chain connects TRBV30 to TRBJ2-7; D gene unclear. CDR1 and CDR2 from the germline V gene are GTSNPN and SVGIG (reference sequence). There are 9 residues in the CDR3. Trimming removed 8 bases at V and 6 bases at J, with 8 bases between. The CDR3 loop reads CAPRREQYF. Written as DNA, the CDR3 is TGTGCCCCGCGTCGCGAGCAGTACTTC.

This clone was counted once. The rearrangement joins TRBV5-6 to TRBJ2-3; D is possibly TRBD1 (6 bases). CDR3 size: 15 residues. Trimming removed 2 bases at V and 0 bases at J, with 10 bases between. Germline V lookup: CDR1 SGHDT, CDR2 YYEEEE. As DNA, the CDR3 is TGTGCCAGCAGCTTTAACAGGGTCAGCACAGATACGCAGTATTTT. As protein: CASSFNRVSTDTQYF. Drawing the rest from reference TRBV5-6 and TRBJ2-3, the complete variable domain is DAGVTQSPTHLIKTRGQQVTLRCSPKSGHDTVSWYQQALGQGPQFIFQYYEEEERQRGNFPDRFSGHQFPNYSSELNVNALLLGDSALYLCASSFNRVSTDTQYFGPGTRLTVL.

The rearrangement joins TRBV6-1 to TRBJ1-1; no clear D. The V end lost 1 base, the J end lost 6 bases, and 6 bases lay between the germline ends. The CDR3 covers 12 residues. Germline lookup yields CDR1 MNHNS and CDR2 SASEGT. Here the CDR3 DNA reads TGTGCCAGCAGTGAAGTAGTGTCTGAAGCTTTCTTT. Translating gives CASSEVVSEAFF.

The chain carries TRBV2 and TRBJ2-1; D perhaps matches TRBD2 (6 bases). Germline-derived CDR1 and CDR2 are SNHLY and FYNNEI. The CDR3 length is 16 residues. The V end lost 5 bases, the J end lost 0 bases, and 14 bases lay between the germline ends. CDR3 in DNA: TGTGCCAGCAGTACATATCACGGGAGCTCCTACAATGAGCAGTTCTTC. Translated: CASSTYHGSSYNEQFF.

The CDR3 is CAISGALRGEKDEQFF. CDR3 coding DNA: TGTGCCATCAGTGGAGCTCTCAGGGGAGAGAAGGATGAGCAGTTCTTC. J is TRBJ2-1 and V is TRBV10-3, with D possibly being TRBD1 (6 bases). CDR1 is ENHRY and CDR2 is SYGVKD in the germline V gene. This CDR3 contains 16 residues. The V end was cut by 4 bases, the J end by 8 bases, with 21 bases between.

The chain combines TRBV28 with TRBJ1-3; 10 bases align to TRBD1. The V gene's germline CDR1 is MDHEN and CDR2 SYDVKM. With V trimmed by 8 bases and J by 0 bases, 10 bases remained unmatched. This CDR3 region has 17 residues. CDR3 region: CASDRGPTFSSGNTIYF. The CDR3 coding sequence is TGTGCCAGCGACAGGGGGCCTACCTTTAGCTCTGGAAACACCATATATTTT.

About this clone itself: Different DNA sequences within this sample yield the same CDR3. The chain recombines TRBV19 with TRBJ2-7; 8 bases match TRBD2. J gave up 4 bases and V 3 bases, and 5 bases lay outside the gene matches. Germline V gives CDR1 LNHDA, CDR2 SQIVND (reference sequence). CDR3 length: 14 amino acids. Here the CDR3 DNA reads TGTGCCAGTAGTATCAGCGGGAGTTTATACGAGCAGTACTTC. Translated, it gives CASSISGSLYEQYF.

The sample holds a few counts of this clone. The rearrangement links TRBV7-2 to TRBJ2-3; D might be TRBD2 (5 bases). Germline lookup yields CDR1 SGHTA and CDR2 FQGNSA. Trimming stripped 1 base from V and 1 base from J, with 9 bases between. This CDR3 is built from 15 residues. In DNA form, the CDR3 reads TGTGCCAGCAGCTTAGTGCGGGTAGGCACAGATACGCAGTATTTT. It translates to CASSLVRVGTDTQYF. Complete variable domain (other parts from reference TRBV7-2 and TRBJ2-3): GAGVSQSPSNKVTEKGKDVELRCDPISGHTALYWYRQSLGQGLEFLIYFQGNSAPDKSGLPSDRFSAERTGGSVSTLTIQRTQQEDSAVYLCASSLVRVGTDTQYFGPGTRLTVL.

The chain couples TRBV6-2 or TRBV6-3 to TRBJ2-1; 10 nucleotides agree with TRBD2. Trimming cost V 5 bases and J 5 bases; bases outside gene matches: 3. The CDR3 has 14 residues. Germline CDR1 reads MNHEY; CDR2 reads SVGEGT. For the CDR3, the DNA is TGTGCCAGCAGTCTACTAGCGGGGAACAATGAGCAGTTCTTC. This encodes CASSLLAGNNEQFF.

The rearrangement joins TRBV16 to TRBJ2-6, with TRBD1 matching over 8 bases. Germline values: CDR1 KGHSY, CDR2 FQNENV. The CDR3 length is 14 residues. J was trimmed by 13 bases and V by 6 bases; bases with no gene match: 11. CDR3 protein: CASRPTDRAQVLTF. DNA for the CDR3: TGTGCCAGCAGACCCACGGACAGGGCCCAGGTCCTGACTTTC.

This clone was detected once. The rearrangement uses TRBV12-3 or TRBV12-4 and TRBJ2-7; tentatively, D is TRBD2 (6 bases). Deletions cut 5 bases from V and 7 bases from J, with 15 bases between. The CDR3 runs to 13 residues. CDR3 in DNA: TGTGCCAGCAGTCCATTATGGGGGGTAGAGCAGTACTTC. It translates to CASSPLWGVEQYF.

The J gene is TRBJ1-5, the V gene TRBV24-1, with 7 bases matching TRBD1. Per the germline V gene, CDR1 is KGHDR and CDR2 is SFDVKD. The length of the CDR3 is 12 residues. J lost 1 base, V lost 10 bases, and 0 bases had no gene match. CDR3 sequence: CATGQSNQPQHF. DNA of the CDR3: TGTGCCACGGGACAGAGCAATCAGCCCCAGCATTTT.

The V gene is TRBV28, the J gene TRBJ2-1, with D possibly being TRBD1 (6 bases). CDR3 length equals 13 residues. V was shortened by 7 bases and J by 7 bases, with 14 bases between the two germline ends. In germline, CDR1 is MDHEN, CDR2 SYDVKM. CDR3 amino acids: CASNADRLNEQFF. The CDR3 DNA follows: TGTGCCAGCAACGCGGACAGATTGAATGAGCAGTTCTTC.

This clone was counted a few times. The rearrangement uses TRBV9 and TRBJ2-1, with TRBD2 matching over 13 bases. Trimming cost V 0 bases and J 7 bases; bases outside gene matches: 7. The CDR3 consists of 17 residues. Germline-derived CDR1 and CDR2 are SGDLS and YYNGEE. CDR3 sequence: CASSVELAGGPGNEQFF. DNA of the CDR3: TGTGCCAGCAGCGTAGAACTAGCGGGAGGGCCGGGGAATGAGCAGTTCTTC.